Below, 20 T cell receptor beta chains from the same sample are listed, as sequenced in a study of CD8+CD57+ T cells in acquired aplastic anemia. The template for TCR beta VDJ and CDR3 sequence profiling was genomic DNA. TCRdb re-derived calls from the reads in MiXCR, one entry per CDR3 protein. The sample holds approximately 380,000 distinct CDR3 sequences, just under 70% seen once. The sequencing sample was made of sorted CD4+, CD8+, or CD8+CD57+ T cells (not recorded which) from PBMCs. Receptors were obtained from a human donor in good health, serving as a control.

V is TRBV5-1 and J is TRBJ2-4, with 10 bases that match TRBD2. V lost 0 bases to trimming and J lost 3 bases; unmatched junction nucleotides: 3. Germline V gene sequence: CDR1 SGHRS, CDR2 YFSETQ. This CDR3 has 16 amino acids. The CDR3 DNA sequence: TGCGCCAGCAGCTTGGGGCTAGCGGGGGTCAAAAACATTCAGTACTTC. This translates into CASSLGLAGVKNIQYF.

As for this clonotype: The missing conserved phenylalanine or tryptophan at the end of this CDR3 makes a read error likely. Because the CDR3's place on the DNA is in doubt, the DNA is left out and the CDR3 is given as listed by TCRdb. CDR3 loop: CSAGFQENQPFRL. This chain uses TRBV29-1 with TRBJ1-6; the table assigns TRBD1, which was not confirmed against the DNA. The CDR3 extends over 13 residues, inclusive of both ends. The germline V gene encodes CDR1 SQVTM and CDR2 ANQGSEA.

This chain links TRBV12-3 or TRBV12-4 with TRBJ2-3; D is unresolved. The CDR3 spans 15 residues. Trimming removed 3 bases from V and 1 base from J, with 11 bases in between. The CDR3, as DNA: TGTGCCAGCAGTTTGGTGGTGGGTCGCACAGATACGCAGTATTTT. Translated: CASSLVVGRTDTQYF.

The rearrangement links TRBV12-3 or TRBV12-4 to TRBJ2-7, with TRBD2 matching over 8 bases. The CDR3 is 14 residues long. The V gene end was trimmed by 5 bases and the J gene end by 6 bases; junction bases not matched to a gene: 9. For the CDR3, the DNA is TGTGCCAGCAGTGCGGCGGGGGGCACGAGCGAGCAGTACTTC. Amino acid sequence: CASSAAGGTSEQYF.

The CDR3 protein is CASRGGTEARLGQYTF. Here the CDR3 DNA reads TGTGCCAGCAGGGGCGGCACTGAAGCGCGCTTGGGACAATACACCTTC. The genes are TRBV7-2 and TRBJ1-2; D possibly corresponds to TRBD1 (6 bases). The CDR3 has 16 amino acids. CDR1 is SGHTA, CDR2 FQGNSA, per germline. V lost 6 bases and J lost 11, with 28 bases in between.

This clonotype was counted many times. This rearrangement joins TRBV20-1 to TRBJ2-7; 14 bases map to TRBD2. This CDR3 region has 15 residues. Germline values: CDR1 DFQATT, CDR2 SNEGSKA (reference sequence). V trimming: 3 bases; J trimming: 4 bases; junction bases outside the gene matches: 5. The chain's CDR3 is CSAREGLAGDYEQYF. CDR3 coding DNA: TGCAGTGCTAGGGAGGGACTAGCGGGGGATTACGAGCAGTACTTC.

This clonotype occurred many times. This rearrangement joins TRBV12-3 or TRBV12-4 to TRBJ2-3; D is perhaps TRBD1 (7 bases). This CDR3 region has 16 residues. The germline V and J ends were trimmed by 6 bases and 1 base, with 17 bases remaining between them. In DNA, the CDR3 is TGTGCCAGCAGCCCCGGACAGGAGGGGGGCACAGATACGCAGTATTTT. Residues: CASSPGQEGGTDTQYF.

Of note for this clonotype: An end of the junction does not agree with germline; a read error may underlie this. This rearrangement joins TRBV7-2 to TRBJ2-7; either TRBD1 or TRBD2 may fit D (5 bases each). Germline CDR1 and CDR2: SGHTA and FQGNSA. This CDR3 has 14 residues. This chain's CDR3 is CASSLDGTGGGVLF. CDR3 sequence (DNA): TGTGCCAGCAGCTTAGACGGTACAGGAGGAGGAGTATTGTTC.

As for this clonotype: No DNA is shown, since the ends of the CDR3 on it are uncertain; the CDR3 is the one TCRdb lists. The gene calls are TRBV9 and TRBJ2-7; the table's D call, TRBD2, has no DNA check behind it. The CDR3 totals 14 residues, both ends included. Germline V gene sequence: CDR1 SGDLS, CDR2 YYNGEE. CDR3 loop: CASSVGGGATDTHF.

Of note for this clonotype: Its ends do not fully match the called genes, so a read error is possible. The V gene is TRBV20-1, the J gene TRBJ1-2; D gene ambiguous. Germline V gene data show CDR1 as DFQATT and CDR2 as SNEGSKA (reference sequence). CDR3 length equals 15 residues. The CDR3 is CSARVVGTNNYDYTF. Here the CDR3 DNA reads TGCAGTGCTAGAGTTGTGGGTACGAACAACTATGACTACACCTTC.

Concerning this clonotype: The junction departs from germline at one end; a sequencing error may be responsible. The CDR3 reads CASSLGPRGSSYETF. The DNA of the CDR3 is TGTGCTAGCAGCTTAGGACCCAGGGGTTCAAGCTACGAGACCTTC. The V call is TRBV7-7, the J call TRBJ1-2; TRBD1 is a possible D gene (6 bases). Germline V gene lookup returns CDR1 SSHAT and CDR2 FNYEAQ (reference sequence). The length of the CDR3 is 15 residues.

V is TRBV6-1 and J is TRBJ1-4; maybe TRBD1 (5 bases). The V gene lost 10 bases and the J gene lost 7 bases, with 19 bases spanning the gap. CDR3 length equals 14 residues. Germline values: CDR1 MNHNS, CDR2 SASEGT. For the CDR3, the DNA is TGTGCCATCACGAAGGACCGGGACGGTGAAAAACTGTTTTTT. This codes for CAITKDRDGEKLFF.

A remark on this clonotype: Given the absence of the conserved phenylalanine or tryptophan at the CDR3 end, a read error is likely. Because the CDR3's place on the DNA is in doubt, the DNA is left out and the CDR3 is given as listed by TCRdb. V gene TRBV10-3 combines with J gene TRBJ1-1. The germline gives CDR1 ENHRY, CDR2 SYGVKD. Termini included, the CDR3 measures 13 amino acids. This chain's CDR3 is CAIKKGMNAEAFG.

CDR3 DNA: TGTGCCAGTAGTACGCAACAGGACTTGAATTCACCCCTCCACTTT. Amino acid sequence: CASSTQQDLNSPLHF. This chain uses TRBV19 with TRBJ1-6; weak D call: TRBD1 (5 bases). The CDR3 consists of 15 residues. Trimming removed 4 bases from V and 7 bases from J, with 14 bases in between. The germline V gene encodes CDR1 LNHDA and CDR2 SQIVND (reference sequence). Based on the CDR3 plus reference TRBV19 and TRBJ1-6, the full variable domain is DGGITQSPKYLFRKEGQNVTLSCEQNLNHDAMYWYRQDPGQGLRLIYYSQIVNDFQKGDIAEGYSVSREKKESFPLTVTSAQKNPTAFYLCASSTQQDLNSPLHFGNGTRLTVT.

As concerns this clonotype: A read error may account for a junction end that differs from germline. V usage is TRBV5-1 and J usage is TRBJ1-2; D not certain. The CDR3 sequence is 12 residues long. Germline CDR1 and CDR2: SGHRS and YFSETQ. CDR3 loop: CASSISEDYDTF. The DNA for the CDR3 is TGTGCCAGCAGCATCTCAGAGGACTACGACACCTTC.

This clonotype has just one count. Mismatch with germline at one junction end may stem from a read error. The chain couples TRBV7-2 to TRBJ2-3, with TRBD2 as a possible D gene (6 bases). The germline CDR1 and CDR2 sequences are SGHTA and FQGNSA. This CDR3 is built from 14 residues. This chain's CDR3 is CASSSPGDTATQYF. CDR3 nucleotide sequence: TGTGCCAGCAGCTCCCCGGGGGATACAGCTACGCAGTATTTT. The full variable domain, completed using reference TRBV7-2 and TRBJ2-3, is GAGVSQSPSNKVTEKGKDVELRCDPISGHTALYWYRQSLGQGLEFLIYFQGNSAPDKSGLPSDRFSAERTGGSVSTLTIQRTQQEDSAVYLCASSSPGDTATQYFGPGTRLTVL.

The V call is TRBV5-6, the J call TRBJ2-7, with D tentatively TRBD1 (6 bases). CDR1 SGHDT and CDR2 YYEEEE come from the germline V gene. CDR3 length: 17 residues. V was trimmed by 4 bases and J by 0 bases, leaving 20 bases between them. CDR3 DNA sequence: TGTGCCAGCAGCCCGCAGCTGACAGGAGTCTACTCCTACGAGCAGTACTTC. As protein: CASSPQLTGVYSYEQYF.

This chain links TRBV7-8 with TRBJ1-3; D unclear. Germline V gene lookup returns CDR1 SGHVS and CDR2 FQNEAQ. Trimming removed 1 base at V and 7 bases at J, with 11 bases between. The CDR3 totals 14 residues. The CDR3, as DNA: TGTGCCAGCAGCTTAGAACCAGCGGCGAACACCATATATTTT. It is translated as CASSLEPAANTIYF.

A note on this clonotype: An end of the junction does not agree with germline; a read error may underlie this. This rearrangement joins TRBV7-2 to TRBJ2-3; D unresolved. CDR3 size: 14 residues. Germline V gene sequence: CDR1 SGHTA, CDR2 FQGNSA. The CDR3 DNA sequence: TGTGCCAGCAGCTCCTTTGGCTACGAGCAGTACCACGAGTTT. Its translation: CASSSFGYEQYHEF.

A remark on this clonotype: The junction differs from germline at one of its ends, possibly a read error. V usage is TRBV7-2 and J usage is TRBJ1-1, with D uncertain. Germline CDR1 and CDR2: SGHTA and FQGNSA. The CDR3 has 14 residues. CDR3 bases: TGTGCCAGCAGCCCACAGATGGGCGACGGTGAAGCTTTTTTT. This codes for CASSPQMGDGEAFF.